The rows below give T cell receptor beta chains drawn from one sample of a study of blood T cell repertoires in COVID-19. TCRdb's copy holds only in-frame clones and misses some; the assay was immunoSEQ multiplex PCR. The sample lists fewer than 350,000 clones; 75% to 95% were seen once. Sequencing used peripheral blood. These receptors were obtained from a woman in her thirties with COVID-19, enrolled during active disease. CDR3s include the opening cysteine and the closing phenylalanine or tryptophan. Fields, in order: clone size, J gene, V gene, D gene, CDR3 DNA, CDR3 protein. A D gene is named only where the DNA matches it firmly. A row's size may be missing; if present it is once, few, many or a size class.

clone size: NA; J gene: TRBJ1-1; V gene: TRBV11-2; D gene: TRBD1; CDR3 DNA: TGTGCCAGCAGCGCCTCGGGACAGCCGAACACTGAAGCTTTCTTT; CDR3 protein: CASSASGQPNTEAFF
clone size: NA; J gene: TRBJ2-5; V gene: TRBV30; D gene: TRBD2; CDR3 DNA: TGTGCCTGCATTCTAGCGGGAGGTGAAGAGACCCAGTACTTC; CDR3 protein: CACILAGGEETQYF
clone size: NA; J gene: TRBJ2-7; V gene: TRBV15; D gene: NA; CDR3 DNA: TGTGCCACCAGCACTAGCCGGAGCTCCTACGAGCAGTACTTC; CDR3 protein: CATSTSRSSYEQYF
clone size: few; J gene: TRBJ2-7; V gene: TRBV19; D gene: NA; CDR3 DNA: TGTGCCAGTAGTATCTTAGGTGGGCCAGCAGGCGAGCAGTACTTC; CDR3 protein: CASSILGGPAGEQYF
clone size: NA; J gene: TRBJ1-2; V gene: TRBV10-3; D gene: NA; CDR3 DNA: TGTGCCATCAGTGAGTGGTCAGGGGCCATCTATGGCTACACCTTC; CDR3 protein: CAISEWSGAIYGYTF
clone size: NA; J gene: TRBJ2-3; V gene: TRBV24-1; D gene: NA; CDR3 DNA: TGTGCCACCAGTGATTCAGGGATGGATACGCAGTATTTT; CDR3 protein: CATSDSGMDTQYF
clone size: NA; J gene: TRBJ2-1; V gene: TRBV10-3; D gene: TRBD2; CDR3 DNA: TGTGCCATCAGTGAGGGGACTAGCGGGAGGCTTGAGCAGTTCTTC; CDR3 protein: CAISEGTSGRLEQFF
clone size: NA; J gene: TRBJ1-5; V gene: TRBV2; D gene: NA; CDR3 DNA: TGTGCCAGCAGTCACAGGGTCAATCAGCCCCAGCATTTT; CDR3 protein: CASSHRVNQPQHF
clone size: NA; J gene: TRBJ2-1; V gene: TRBV28; D gene: TRBD2; CDR3 DNA: TGTGCCAGCAGTCCAGGGACTAAGCAGGGAGCAGAGCAGTTCTTC; CDR3 protein: CASSPGTKQGAEQFF
clone size: NA; J gene: TRBJ1-1; V gene: TRBV10-2; D gene: TRBD1; CDR3 DNA: TGCGCCAGCAGCGCCACGGACCGGGACAGATCTGAAGCTTTCTTT; CDR3 protein: CASSATDRDRSEAFF
clone size: NA; J gene: TRBJ2-7; V gene: TRBV11-2; D gene: NA; CDR3 DNA: TGTGCCAGCAGCTCTCTTTCGGGTCGTACATCCTACGAGCAGTACTTC; CDR3 protein: CASSSLSGRTSYEQYF
clone size: NA; J gene: TRBJ2-7; V gene: TRBV5-1; D gene: NA; CDR3 DNA: TGCGCCAGCAGCTTAGGTCCGGGACTGTTTATCGAGCAGTACTTC; CDR3 protein: CASSLGPGLFIEQYF
clone size: NA; J gene: TRBJ1-2; V gene: TRBV6-5; D gene: TRBD1; CDR3 DNA: TGTGCCAGCAGTTACGACAGGGAGAAAGGCTACACCTTC; CDR3 protein: CASSYDREKGYTF
clone size: NA; J gene: TRBJ2-3; V gene: TRBV24-1; D gene: NA; CDR3 DNA: TGTGCCACCAGGGACAGCGGCACAGATACGCAGTATTTT; CDR3 protein: CATRDSGTDTQYF
clone size: NA; J gene: TRBJ2-2; V gene: TRBV10-2; D gene: TRBD1; CDR3 DNA: TGCGCCAGCAGTGACTGGGACAGGTCGGGCACCGGGGAGCTGTTTTTT; CDR3 protein: CASSDWDRSGTGELFF
clone size: NA; J gene: TRBJ2-3; V gene: TRBV9; D gene: NA; CDR3 DNA: TGTGCCAGCAGCGTAGATCCTAGCACAGATACGCAGTATTTT; CDR3 protein: CASSVDPSTDTQYF
clone size: NA; J gene: TRBJ1-3; V gene: TRBV28; D gene: NA; CDR3 DNA: TGTGCCAGCAGTCAGGGTGGAAGTGGAAACACCATATATTTT; CDR3 protein: CASSQGGSGNTIYF
clone size: NA; J gene: TRBJ1-1; V gene: TRBV18; D gene: NA; CDR3 DNA: TGTGCCAGCTCACCACCGGACAGCAACACTGAAGCTTTCTTT; CDR3 protein: CASSPPDSNTEAFF
clone size: NA; J gene: TRBJ1-1; V gene: TRBV7-2; D gene: TRBD1; CDR3 DNA: TGTGCCAGCAGCCCCCCGGGACAGGGTGATCGAGCTTTCTTT; CDR3 protein: CASSPPGQGDRAFF
clone size: NA; J gene: TRBJ2-2; V gene: TRBV9; D gene: NA; CDR3 DNA: TGTGCCAGCAGCGTCACAGGGAAGACCGGGGAGCTGTTTTTT; CDR3 protein: CASSVTGKTGELFF
clone size: NA; J gene: TRBJ1-2; V gene: TRBV28; D gene: NA; CDR3 DNA: TGTGCCAGCGGGGGCAGGGGTATTAGTGGCTACACCTTC; CDR3 protein: CASGGRGISGYTF
clone size: NA; J gene: TRBJ2-1; V gene: TRBV5-1; D gene: NA; CDR3 DNA: TGCGCCAGCAGCTTGGTTTCGTCTGAGCAGTTCTTC; CDR3 protein: CASSLVSSEQFF
clone size: NA; J gene: TRBJ1-2; V gene: TRBV3-1/TRBV3-2; D gene: NA; CDR3 DNA: TGTGCCAGCAGCCAAGTCTCAGGCCTCTATGGCTACACCTTC; CDR3 protein: CASSQVSGLYGYTF
clone size: NA; J gene: TRBJ2-3; V gene: TRBV28; D gene: TRBD2; CDR3 DNA: TGTGCCAGCAGTCAGCGGACTAGCGGGGGGCTTAGCACAGATACGCAGTATTTT; CDR3 protein: CASSQRTSGGLSTDTQYF
clone size: NA; J gene: TRBJ1-2; V gene: TRBV19; D gene: NA; CDR3 DNA: TGTGCCAGTAGTATAGGGACGCCCGGACAGATTCATGGCTACACCTTC; CDR3 protein: CASSIGTPGQIHGYTF
clone size: NA; J gene: TRBJ2-2; V gene: TRBV5-1; D gene: TRBD2; CDR3 DNA: TGCGCCAGCAGCTCAGTAGCGGGCCACACCGGGGAGCTGTTTTTT; CDR3 protein: CASSSVAGHTGELFF
clone size: once; J gene: TRBJ1-1; V gene: TRBV5-1; D gene: NA; CDR3 DNA: TGCGCCAGCAGCTCGCTACCCGGAGGCACTGAAGCTTTCTTT; CDR3 protein: CASSSLPGGTEAFF
clone size: NA; J gene: TRBJ2-3; V gene: TRBV5-1; D gene: TRBD2; CDR3 DNA: TGCGCCAGCAGACGACTAGCGGGAGTCACAGATACGCAGTATTTT; CDR3 protein: CASRRLAGVTDTQYF
clone size: NA; J gene: TRBJ2-2; V gene: TRBV2; D gene: TRBD2; CDR3 DNA: TGTGCCAGCACTCTAGCGGGAGGAAACACCGGGGAGCTGTTTTTT; CDR3 protein: CASTLAGGNTGELFF